This T cell receptor beta chain was profiled in a study of cytomegalovirus exposure and HLA in healthy donors. Findings of the study overall: The authors reported that TCR beta sequences could predict HLA-A and HLA-B alleles. These predictions were accurate for most subjects in the first cohort. The productive fraction for most TCR beta V segments was about 87% or about 30% in an earlier analysis. In a later analysis, the majority of CMV-associated beta chains seemingly showed HLA restriction.

The donors gave bone marrow, and they were healthy. As for this clone: The antigen is undetermined.

13 Jbeta primers and 60 Vbeta primers were used for the PCR. Clones were read by immunoSEQ multiplex PCR, and TCRdb kept only the in-frame ones, dropping some. The repertoire holds under 200,000 clones, with less than 80% as singletons. V lost 5 bases, J lost 1 base, and 11 bases lay in between. Germline V CDR1 and CDR2: MNHNS, SASEGT. This CDR3 has 14 residues. The clonotype was recovered from a woman in her 40s in good health and CMV-seronegative. V is TRBV6-1 and J is TRBJ1-1; tentative D call: TRBD1 (6 bases). Sequenced sample: PBMCs. CDR3 bases: TGTGCCAGCAGTCCCGGGACACAGAACACTGAAGCTTTCTTT. Amino acids: CASSPGTQNTEAFF.